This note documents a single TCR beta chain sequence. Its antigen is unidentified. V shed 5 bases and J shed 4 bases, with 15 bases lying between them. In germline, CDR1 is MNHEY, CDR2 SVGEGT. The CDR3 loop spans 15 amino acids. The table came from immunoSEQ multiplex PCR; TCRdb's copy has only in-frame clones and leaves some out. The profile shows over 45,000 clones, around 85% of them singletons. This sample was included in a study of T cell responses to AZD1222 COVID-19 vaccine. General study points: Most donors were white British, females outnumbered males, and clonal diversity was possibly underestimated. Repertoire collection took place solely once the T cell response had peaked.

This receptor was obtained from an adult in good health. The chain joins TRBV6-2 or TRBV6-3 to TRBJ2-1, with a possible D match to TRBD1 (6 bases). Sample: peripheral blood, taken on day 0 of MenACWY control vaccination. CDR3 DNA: TGTGCCAGCAGTACCCTGGACAGTACATACAATGAGCAGTTCTTC. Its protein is CASSTLDSTYNEQFF.